These 32 T cell receptor beta chains came from one sample sequenced in a study of cytomegalovirus exposure and HLA in healthy donors. Primers included in the PCR were 60 Vbeta and 13 Jbeta primers. Measured with immunoSEQ multiplex PCR; TCRdb has only the in-frame clones, and not every one. The sample includes 200,000 to 300,000 clones, 82% seen only once; the top ten take 5.4%. The sample consisted of PBMCs. The origin of the receptors is a woman in her thirties or forties in good health and CMV-seropositive.

This clone has only one observation. The J gene is TRBJ2-5, the V gene TRBV19; maybe TRBD1 (7 bases). V was shortened by 3 bases and J by 5 bases, with 16 bases between the two germline ends. The CDR3 contains 15 residues. Germline assignment: CDR1 LNHDA and CDR2 SQIVND (reference sequence). This chain's CDR3 is CASSIQGGGLETQYF. The CDR3, as DNA: TGTGCCAGTAGTATCCAAGGAGGGGGCCTGGAGACCCAGTACTTC.

The chain is built from TRBV23-1 and TRBJ2-3, with TRBD2 matching 7 bases. TRBV23-1 is noted as an ORF with a role that remains uncertain. Trimming cost V 11 bases and J 2 bases; bases outside gene matches: 22. The CDR3 runs to 18 residues. The DNA for the CDR3 is TGCGCCTCTCTAATGAGGCTAGCGGCCTGTCCACTCACAGATACGCAGTATTTT. As protein: CASLMRLAACPLTDTQYF.

The chain combines TRBV28 with TRBJ1-1; D ambiguous. Germline values: CDR1 MDHEN, CDR2 SYDVKM. There are 15 residues in the CDR3. Deletions cut 4 bases from V and 4 bases from J, with 16 bases between. The CDR3 DNA reads TGTGCCAGCAGTTCCTCGGCGGCGGCGGGCACTGAAGCTTTCTTT. Amino acids: CASSSSAAAGTEAFF.

The rearrangement uses TRBV19 and TRBJ2-7; 8 bases line up with TRBD1. CDR3 size: 14 residues. The V segment lost 7 bases and the J segment 0 bases; nucleotides outside the gene matches: 5. Germline V gives CDR1 LNHDA, CDR2 SQIVND (reference sequence). CDR3 nucleotide sequence: TGTGCCAGTAACCAGGACAGGGACTCCTACGAGCAGTACTTC. Translated: CASNQDRDSYEQYF. The variable domain in full, with the rest retrieved from reference TRBV19 and TRBJ2-7, is DGGITQSPKYLFRKEGQNVTLSCEQNLNHDAMYWYRQDPGQGLRLIYYSQIVNDFQKGDIAEGYSVSREKKESFPLTVTSAQKNPTAFYLCASNQDRDSYEQYFGPGTRLTVT.

This clone appeared a single time. At one end, the junction sequence differs from germline, possibly due to a read error. The V call is TRBV7-9, the J call TRBJ2-2, with 7 bases aligning to TRBD1. Germline assignment: CDR1 SEHNR and CDR2 FQNEAQ (reference sequence). The CDR3 has 15 residues. The DNA for the CDR3 is TGTTCCAGCAGCTTAGCCGTGACAGGGATCGGGGAGCTGTTTTTT. It encodes CSSSLAVTGIGELFF.

The V call is TRBV9, the J call TRBJ2-2; D not resolved. V shed 4 bases and J shed 8 bases, with 12 bases lying between them. The germline CDR1 and CDR2 sequences are SGDLS and YYNGEE. CDR3 length: 13 amino acids. CDR3 nucleotide sequence: TGTGCCAGCAGCTTCACTTGGGCAGGGGAGCTGTTTTTT. Amino acids: CASSFTWAGELFF.

The J gene is TRBJ2-1, the V gene TRBV13; 10 positions agree with TRBD2. Germline trimming cut 5 bases from V and 6 bases from J; bases unmatched to any gene: 7. CDR3 size: 15 residues. The germline V gene has CDR1 PRHDT and CDR2 FYEKMQ (reference sequence). CDR3 nucleotide sequence: TGTGCCAGCAGCCCCAGCGGGGGGGCCTTCAATGAGCAGTTCTTC. It yields the protein CASSPSGGAFNEQFF.

The chain employs TRBV27 and TRBJ2-5; D remains ambiguous. The J call may be in error: the DNA end matches TRBJ2-7 better. From germline, CDR1 is MNHEY and CDR2 SMNVEV (reference sequence). The CDR3 loop spans 12 amino acids. In DNA form, the CDR3 reads TGTGCCAGCAGTTCCAACGTGTACGAGCAGTACTTC. This codes for CASSSNVYEQYF.

This clone was recorded a few times. The chain carries TRBV29-1 and TRBJ1-2; 8 positions agree with TRBD1. The germline CDR1 and CDR2 sequences are SQVTM and ANQGSEA. The CDR3 has 16 residues. V gave up 6 bases and J gave up 6 bases; unmatched junction bases: 18. Written as DNA, the CDR3 is TGCAGCGTGGCCGACAGGGGTGCCCTTCGATGGAATGGCTACACCTTC. This codes for CSVADRGALRWNGYTF.

The rearrangement uses TRBV27 and TRBJ1-6; no clear D. Germline V gene sequence: CDR1 MNHEY, CDR2 SMNVEV (reference sequence). The CDR3 covers 12 residues. The ends were cut back, 6 bases at V and 10 bases at J, with 10 bases in the middle. The CDR3 bases are TGTGCCAGCAGCTCCGGGAGGTCACCCCTCCACTTT. Translating it yields CASSSGRSPLHF.

The table lists this clone with a few counts. The rearrangement joins TRBV14 to TRBJ1-1; no reliable D call. Germline CDR1 and CDR2: SGHDN and FVKESK. The CDR3 has 15 residues. The germline V and J ends were trimmed by 4 bases and 0 bases, with 12 bases remaining between them. In DNA, the CDR3 is TGTGCCAGCAGCCGGCGGACGGGAATGAACACTGAAGCTTTCTTT. Protein sequence: CASSRRTGMNTEAFF. Combining the CDR3 with reference TRBV14 and TRBJ1-1 gives the whole variable domain EAGVTQFPSHSVIEKGQTVTLRCDPISGHDNLYWYRRVMGKEIKFLLHFVKESKQDESGMPNNRFLAERTGGTYSTLKVQPAELEDSGVYFCASSRRTGMNTEAFFGQGTRLTVV.

CDR3 sequence (DNA): TGTGCCAGTAGTATCGGTAGCGGGAGAGGTAGCTCCTACAATGAGCAGTTCTTC. This translates into CASSIGSGRGSSYNEQFF. The chain employs TRBV19 and TRBJ2-1, with 9 nucleotides matching TRBD2. Germline assignment: CDR1 LNHDA and CDR2 SQIVND (reference sequence). This CDR3 region has 18 residues. The ends lost 3 bases at V and 0 bases at J; junction bases unmatched: 9.

This clone was counted a few times. The rearrangement joins TRBV7-9 to TRBJ1-2; D remains ambiguous. Per germline, CDR1 SEHNR and CDR2 FQNEAQ (reference sequence). The CDR3 is 16 amino acids. V was trimmed by 1 base and J by 0 bases, leaving 12 bases between them. CDR3 protein: CASSLGGGLANYGYTF. The CDR3 nucleotides are TGTGCCAGCAGCTTAGGAGGAGGACTTGCTAACTATGGCTACACCTTC.

The chain's CDR3 is CASTYGGGYGYTF. CDR3 nucleotide sequence: TGTGCCAGCACCTACGGGGGAGGCTATGGCTACACCTTC. This rearrangement joins TRBV6-6 to TRBJ1-2, with D possibly matching TRBD1 (5 bases). In germline, CDR1 is MNHNY, CDR2 SVGAGI (reference sequence). This CDR3 region has 13 residues. Trimming pared 7 bases from V and 4 bases from J, leaving 13 bases between.

This clone appeared once. The genes are TRBV5-1 and TRBJ2-2; unclear D gene. The CDR3 spans 14 residues. Germline V gene data show CDR1 as SGHRS and CDR2 as YFSETQ. V lost 2 bases and J lost 0, with 5 bases in between. CDR3 sequence: CASSFGPNTGELFF. In DNA form, the CDR3 reads TGCGCCAGCAGCTTTGGGCCGAACACCGGGGAGCTGTTTTTT.

V usage is TRBV7-9 and J usage is TRBJ1-1; D may be TRBD1 (5 bases). From germline, CDR1 is SEHNR and CDR2 FQNEAQ (reference sequence). Between the trimmed V and J ends, which lost 0 bases and 8 bases, there was a span of 19 bases. CDR3 length: 16 amino acids. For the CDR3, the DNA is TGTGCCAGCAGCTTAGCGCTTGGCAGGGCAGGACCGGAAGCTTTCTTT. Its translation: CASSLALGRAGPEAFF.

V is TRBV9 and J is TRBJ2-5; unclear D gene. The CDR3 totals 14 residues. With 0 bases removed from V and 5 bases from J, the gap between germline ends came to 11 bases. Germline loops: CDR1 SGDLS, CDR2 YYNGEE. Written as DNA, the CDR3 is TGTGCCAGCAGCGTAGGAACAGCCGTCGAGACCCAGTACTTC. This gives the protein CASSVGTAVETQYF. The full variable domain, rest sourced from reference TRBV9 and TRBJ2-5, is DSGVTQTPKHLITATGQRVTLRCSPRSGDLSVYWYQQSLDQGLQFLIQYYNGEERAKGNILERFSAQQFPDLHSELNLSSLELGDSALYFCASSVGTAVETQYFGPGTRLLVL.

The chain couples TRBV6-1 to TRBJ1-1; no firm D call. The CDR3 has 10 amino acids. V gave up 11 bases and J gave up 1 base, with 5 bases separating them. Germline lookup yields CDR1 MNHNS and CDR2 SASEGT. CDR3 residues: CAAGNTEAFF. The CDR3 coding sequence is TGTGCCGCGGGGAACACTGAAGCTTTCTTT.

The chain couples TRBV27 to TRBJ2-7; 8 nucleotides agree with TRBD2. The J segment lost 2 bases and the V segment lost 5 bases, leaving 11 bases of the junction unmatched. Germline V gene lookup returns CDR1 MNHEY and CDR2 SMNVEV (reference sequence). This CDR3 is 16 amino acids long. The CDR3 bases are TGTGCCAGCAGTCCCCTGGGGCTAGCGGGTCCCTACGAGCAGTACTTC. Its translation is CASSPLGLAGPYEQYF.

This chain connects TRBV6-1 to TRBJ1-5, with D perhaps TRBD1 (5 bases). Between the trimmed V and J ends, which lost 2 bases and 2 bases, there was a span of 16 bases. In germline, CDR1 is MNHNS, CDR2 SASEGT. The CDR3 covers 17 residues. The CDR3 DNA reads as TGTGCCAGCAGTGAAACCCCCGACAGCTTGGGCAATCAGCCCCAGCATTTT. It translates to CASSETPDSLGNQPQHF.

This chain uses TRBV6-5 with TRBJ1-1; unclear D gene. The CDR3 has 14 residues. The germline CDR1 and CDR2 sequences are MNHEY and SVGAGI. V was cut by 6 bases and J by 3 bases, with 14 bases left in between. The CDR3 spells CASSPGPADTEAFF. In nucleotides, the CDR3 is TGTGCCAGCAGCCCAGGCCCGGCTGACACTGAAGCTTTCTTT.

The V call is TRBV19, the J call TRBJ2-3; 10 bases fit TRBD2. CDR3 size: 18 residues. The trim removed 3 bases at V and 1 base at J, leaving 10 bases unmatched. CDR1 is LNHDA and CDR2 is SQIVND in the germline V gene (reference sequence). The CDR3, as DNA: TGTGCCAGTAGTATCTCCCGGACTAGCGGTATACGCACAGATACGCAGTATTTT. It specifies CASSISRTSGIRTDTQYF. Drawing the rest from reference TRBV19 and TRBJ2-3, the complete variable domain is DGGITQSPKYLFRKEGQNVTLSCEQNLNHDAMYWYRQDPGQGLRLIYYSQIVNDFQKGDIAEGYSVSREKKESFPLTVTSAQKNPTAFYLCASSISRTSGIRTDTQYFGPGTRLTVL.

The genes are TRBV11-2 and TRBJ2-7; 10 positions agree with TRBD1. The junction had 10 bases not matched to a gene; V was cut back by 5 bases and J by 3 bases. From germline, CDR1 is SGHAT and CDR2 FQNNGV. This CDR3 spans 16 amino acids. This CDR3 reads CASSHLSGQGSYEQYF. In nucleotides, the CDR3 is TGTGCCAGCAGCCATCTGTCGGGACAGGGGAGCTACGAGCAGTACTTC. The whole variable domain, remainder taken from reference TRBV11-2 and TRBJ2-7, is EAGVAQSPRYKIIEKRQSVAFWCNPISGHATLYWYQQILGQGPKLLIQFQNNGVVDDSQLPKDRFSAERLKGVDSTLKIQPAKLEDSAVYLCASSHLSGQGSYEQYFGPGTRLTVT.

V gene TRBV30 combines with J gene TRBJ1-2; D is unresolved. The CDR3 loop spans 12 amino acids. Germline assignment: CDR1 GTSNPN and CDR2 SVGIG (reference sequence). Deletions cut 4 bases from V and 8 bases from J, with 14 bases between. DNA of the CDR3: TGTGCCTGGACCTCCTCCTCCCGGGGCTACACCTTC. Translation: CAWTSSSRGYTF. Filled out from reference TRBV30 and TRBJ1-2, the complete variable domain reads SQTIHQWPATLVQPVGSPLSLECTVEGTSNPNLYWYRQAAGRGLQLLFYSVGIGQISSEVPQNLSASRPQDRQFILSSKKLLLSDSGFYLCAWTSSSRGYTFGSGTRLTVV.

The V and J genes are TRBV7-9 and TRBJ1-5; TRBD1 matches at 7 bases. Germline CDR1 SEHNR, CDR2 FQNEAQ (reference sequence). Trimming took 6 bases from V and 0 from J; bases not matched to a gene: 14. The CDR3 runs to 18 residues. The CDR3 loop is CASSFGPNRGGSNQPQHF. CDR3 DNA sequence: TGTGCCAGCAGTTTCGGCCCTAACAGGGGTGGTAGCAATCAGCCCCAGCATTTT.

The rearrangement links TRBV7-8 to TRBJ2-1; 8 bases fit TRBD2. Germline values: CDR1 SGHVS, CDR2 FQNEAQ. Trimming at V came to 5 bases and at J to 4 bases, leaving 10 bases not matched to a gene. CDR3 length: 16 residues. DNA of the CDR3: TGTGCCAGCAGCCCTCTGAGGGGCGGGGGGTACAATGAGCAGTTCTTC. It specifies CASSPLRGGGYNEQFF. Supplemented by reference TRBV7-8 and TRBJ2-1, the full variable domain reads GAGVSQSPRYKVAKRGQDVALRCDPISGHVSLFWYQQALGQGPEFLTYFQNEAQLDKSGLPSDRFFAERPEGSVSTLKIQRTQQEDSAVYLCASSPLRGGGYNEQFFGPGTRLTVL.

The V and J genes are TRBV7-6 and TRBJ2-2; D remains ambiguous. Germline V gene sequence: CDR1 SGHVS, CDR2 FNYEAQ. Trimming pared 6 bases from V and 1 base from J, leaving 9 bases between. The CDR3 contains 14 residues. As DNA, the CDR3 is TGTGCCAGCAGTTCTACCATGAACACCGGGGAGCTGTTTTTT. Translating gives CASSSTMNTGELFF.

The rearrangement joins TRBV11-2 to TRBJ2-7; D might be TRBD2 (5 bases). This CDR3 contains 14 residues. CDR1 and CDR2 (germline): SGHAT, FQNNGV. Trimming pared 5 bases from V and 4 bases from J, leaving 15 bases between. CDR3: CASSPLTRAYEQYF. The CDR3 DNA follows: TGTGCCAGCAGCCCCCTTACTAGAGCTTACGAGCAGTACTTC. Full variable domain (rest looked up from reference TRBV11-2 and TRBJ2-7): EAGVAQSPRYKIIEKRQSVAFWCNPISGHATLYWYQQILGQGPKLLIQFQNNGVVDDSQLPKDRFSAERLKGVDSTLKIQPAKLEDSAVYLCASSPLTRAYEQYFGPGTRLTVT.

The chain joins TRBV5-3 to TRBJ1-4, with D possibly TRBD1 on 6 matching bases. TRBV5-3 is placed among ORFs of uncertain function. Trimming pared 3 bases from V and 7 bases from J, leaving 19 bases between. CDR3 length equals 16 residues. The CDR3 protein is CARSSSPGTLCEKLFF. The CDR3 region has the DNA TGTGCCAGAAGCTCTTCCCCCGGGACACTTTGTGAAAAACTGTTTTTT.

The V gene is TRBV4-2, the J gene TRBJ2-2; D is perhaps TRBD1 (6 bases). Germline V lookup: CDR1 LGHNA, CDR2 YNFKEQ. The CDR3 totals 16 residues. Between the trimmed V and J ends, which lost 1 base and 5 bases, there was a span of 14 bases. For the CDR3, the DNA is TGTGCCAGCAGCCAAGTTACAGGGATTCAAACCGGGGAGCTGTTTTTT. Translating it yields CASSQVTGIQTGELFF.

J is TRBJ2-7 and V is TRBV7-3, with D perhaps matching TRBD1 (5 bases). V shed 5 bases and J shed 2 bases, with 10 bases lying between them. The CDR3 runs 13 residues. Germline V gene sequence: CDR1 SGHTA, CDR2 FQGTGA. The CDR3 DNA follows: TGTGCCAGCAGCACAGGTAGCACCTACGAGCAGTACTTC. Residues: CASSTGSTYEQYF.

The chain is built from TRBV30 and TRBJ2-1; 7 bases align to TRBD2. The germline CDR1 and CDR2 sequences are GTSNPN and SVGIG (reference sequence). Trimming at V came to 4 bases and at J to 0 bases, leaving 15 bases not matched to a gene. The CDR3 consists of 18 residues. CDR3 sequence (DNA): TGTGCCTGGACCGCCCCAGGAGGACTAGTCAGCTCCTACAATGAGCAGTTCTTC. It encodes CAWTAPGGLVSSYNEQFF.